This T cell receptor beta chain was identified in a study of blood T cell repertoires in COVID-19. Study in general: Nucleic acid was either cDNA or gDNA, and it came from T cells, B-cell-depleted T cells, or PBMCs.

In the original workflow: Reference gene primer amplification gave estimated nucleated cell counts. Libraries were prepared by immunoSEQ multiplex PCR; TCRdb keeps only in-frame clonotypes and omits some of them. That table is the source of V, J and clone size, and D and trimming were worked out from the DNA. The table records tens of thousands of clones, about 92% of them present only once. V gave up 8 bases and J gave up 3 bases, with 17 bases separating them. CDR1 MRHNA and CDR2 SNTAGT come from the germline V gene. The CDR3 is made up of 15 amino acids. The sequencing sample was made of peripheral blood. The TCR was taken from a man aged 50 to 59 with active COVID-19. The chain has TRBV6-4 and TRBJ2-1, with a possible D match to TRBD2 (5 bases). CDR3 sequence: CASQLVASRYNEQFF. CDR3 sequence (DNA): TGTGCCAGCCAACTCGTAGCGTCTCGCTACAATGAGCAGTTCTTC.